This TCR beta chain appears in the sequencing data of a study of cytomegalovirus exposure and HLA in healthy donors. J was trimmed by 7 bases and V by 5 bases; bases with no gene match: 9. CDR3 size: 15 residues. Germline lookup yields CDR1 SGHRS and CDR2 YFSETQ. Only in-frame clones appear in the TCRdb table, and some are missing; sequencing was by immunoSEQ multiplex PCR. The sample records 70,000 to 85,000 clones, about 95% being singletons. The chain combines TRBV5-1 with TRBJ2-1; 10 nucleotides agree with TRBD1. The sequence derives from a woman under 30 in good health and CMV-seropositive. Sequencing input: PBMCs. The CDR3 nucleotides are TGCGCCAGCAGTAAGCCGGGACAGGGGTGGAATGAGCAGTTCTTC. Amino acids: CASSKPGQGWNEQFF.